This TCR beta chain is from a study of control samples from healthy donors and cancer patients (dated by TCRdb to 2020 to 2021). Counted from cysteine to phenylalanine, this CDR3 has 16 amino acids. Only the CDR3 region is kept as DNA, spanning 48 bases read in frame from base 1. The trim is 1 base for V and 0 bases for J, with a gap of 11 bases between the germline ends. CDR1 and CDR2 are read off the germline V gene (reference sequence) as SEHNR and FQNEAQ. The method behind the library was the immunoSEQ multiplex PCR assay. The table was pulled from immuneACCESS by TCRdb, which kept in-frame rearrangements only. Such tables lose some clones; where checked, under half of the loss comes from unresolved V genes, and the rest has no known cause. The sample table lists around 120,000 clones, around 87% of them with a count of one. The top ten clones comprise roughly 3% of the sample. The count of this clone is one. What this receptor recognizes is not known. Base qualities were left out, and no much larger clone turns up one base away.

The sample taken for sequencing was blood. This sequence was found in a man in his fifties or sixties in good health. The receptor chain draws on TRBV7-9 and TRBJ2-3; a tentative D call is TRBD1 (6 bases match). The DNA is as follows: TGTGCCAGCAGCTTAGACATTGGACAGAGCACAGATACGCAGTATTTT. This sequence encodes CASSLDIGQSTDTQYF. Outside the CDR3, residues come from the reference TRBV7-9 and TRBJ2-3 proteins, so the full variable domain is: DTGVSQNPRHKITKRGQNVTFRCDPISEHNRLYWYRQTLGQGPEFLTYFQNEAQLEKSRLLSDRFSAERPKGSFSTLEIQRTEQGDSAMYLCASSLDIGQSTDTQYFGPGTRLTVL.